The 28 T cell receptor beta chains presented below share a single source sample, sequenced in a study of OX40 agonist ivuxolimab in advanced cancers. TCRdb's copy holds only in-frame clones and misses some; the assay was immunoSEQ multiplex PCR. The sample contains around 69,000 clones, around 89% of which appear only once. The sample here was CD4+ or CD8+ T cells sorted from blood, taken in a trial of the OX40 agonist ivuxolimab. The source of these receptors is an adult with an advanced solid tumor such as melanoma, head and neck, liver or kidney cancer.

The chain has TRBV6-6 and TRBJ2-7; TRBD1 matches 9 bases. V lost 4 bases and J lost 4; bases outside the gene matches: 5. The CDR3 extends over 14 amino acids. Germline V gives CDR1 MNHNY, CDR2 SVGAGI (reference sequence). The CDR3 coding sequence is TGTGCCAGCAGTTTAGGGACAGGGAAGTACGAGCAGTACTTC. This encodes CASSLGTGKYEQYF.

This clone is deemed medium-sized. The chain couples TRBV27 to TRBJ1-5; 7 nucleotides agree with TRBD1. Germline lookup yields CDR1 MNHEY and CDR2 SMNVEV (reference sequence). V was clipped by 6 bases and J by 4 bases; unmatched bases: 18. The CDR3 length is 18 residues. The DNA for the CDR3 is TGTGCCAGCAGGCCTGGGACAGTCCGCAGTACGGAGAATCAGCCCCAGCATTTT. Its translation is CASRPGTVRSTENQPQHF.

As concerns this clone: One end of the junction does not line up with germline, which may come from a read error. The chain carries TRBV4-1 and TRBJ2-3, with a weak D call TRBD1 (5 bases). CDR1 is MGHRA and CDR2 is YSYEKL in the germline V gene. This CDR3 has 15 residues. The CDR3 DNA is TGCGCCAGCAGCCAAGACAGGGATCTAATGGATACGCGGTATTTT. Its translation is CASSQDRDLMDTRYF.

The chain uses TRBV28 and TRBJ1-5; no definite D call. The CDR3 length is 13 residues. The V and J ends lost 10 bases and 2 bases respectively, with 12 bases between them. CDR1 is MDHEN and CDR2 is SYDVKM in the germline V gene. CDR3 residues: CANSRGGNQPQHF. The DNA for the CDR3 is TGTGCCAACTCTCGGGGAGGCAATCAGCCCCAGCATTTT.

The V gene is TRBV5-4, the J gene TRBJ2-5, with 9 bases lining up with TRBD1. Per the germline V gene, CDR1 is SGHNT and CDR2 is YYREEE (reference sequence). The CDR3 is made up of 16 amino acids. Trimming at V came to 5 bases and at J to 2 bases, leaving 10 bases not matched to a gene. As DNA, the CDR3 is TGTGCCAGCAGTTCGGGACAGGGAAATATTCAAGAGACCCAGTACTTC. Translated: CASSSGQGNIQETQYF.

The V and J genes are TRBV18 and TRBJ1-1; no definite D call. The length of the CDR3 is 12 residues. CDR1 is KGHSH, CDR2 LQKENI, per germline. V lost 2 bases and J lost 7, with 8 bases in between. In DNA form, the CDR3 reads TGTGCCAGCTCACCATATTCCAGTGAAGCTTTCTTT. The encoded protein is CASSPYSSEAFF. Looking up the rest from reference TRBV18 and TRBJ1-1 gives the full variable domain: NAGVMQNPRHLVRRRGQEARLRCSPMKGHSHVYWYRQLPEEGLKFMVYLQKENIIDESGMPKERFSAEFPKEGPSILRIQQVVRGDSAAYFCASSPYSSEAFFGQGTRLTVV.

The chain carries TRBV14 and TRBJ2-2; 8 bases match TRBD2. Germline V gives CDR1 SGHDN, CDR2 FVKESK. This CDR3 contains 18 residues. After removal of 0 bases from V and 7 bases from J, the junction contained 13 bases not matched to a gene. As DNA, the CDR3 is TGTGCCAGCAGCCAAGAGTACCCATGGACTAGCCTTGGCGGGGAGCTGTTTTTT. Translation gives CASSQEYPWTSLGGELFF.

This rearrangement joins TRBV23-1 to TRBJ2-1; D unclear. TRBV23-1 is filed as an ORF, its function uncertain. The CDR3 is 18 amino acids. The V end was cut by 4 bases, the J end by 10 bases, with 29 bases between. CDR3 DNA: TGCGCCAGCAGTCTAGGCTGCCTTTCGCGAGGAGCCTCATGCGAGCAGTTCTTC. Translation gives CASSLGCLSRGASCEQFF.

The rearrangement joins TRBV18 to TRBJ2-1, with D unresolved. The germline gives CDR1 KGHSH, CDR2 LQKENI. The CDR3 length is 12 residues. V lost 6 bases and J 6 bases, leaving 9 bases between the germline ends. This CDR3 reads CASSQSVNEQFF. CDR3 coding DNA: TGTGCCAGCTCGCAGTCAGTCAATGAGCAGTTCTTC.

The rearrangement uses TRBV2 and TRBJ1-6; 7 bases line up with TRBD1. Germline V lookup: CDR1 SNHLY, CDR2 FYNNEI. The CDR3 consists of 14 residues. V trimming: 8 bases; J trimming: 7 bases; junction bases outside the gene matches: 8. The CDR3 loop reads CASHPTGTNSPLHF. Written as DNA, the CDR3 is TGTGCCAGCCACCCGACAGGGACCAATTCACCCCTCCACTTT.

This chain links TRBV20-1 with TRBJ1-1, with D unclear. The CDR3 extends over 10 amino acids. V dropped 0 bases and J dropped 11 bases, with 7 bases sitting between them. Germline CDR1 and CDR2: DFQATT and SNEGSKA (reference sequence). The CDR3 protein is CSARDRLAFF. CDR3 in DNA: TGCAGTGCTAGAGACCGTCTTGCTTTCTTT.

The rearrangement joins TRBV11-3 to TRBJ2-3; 8 bases are shared with TRBD1. Germline values: CDR1 SGHNT, CDR2 YENEEA. CDR3 length equals 16 residues. The J segment lost 3 bases and the V segment lost 3 bases, leaving 8 bases of the junction unmatched. The DNA of the CDR3 is TGTGCCAGCAGCTTTCTTCTGGACAGGGCGACAGATACGCAGTATTTT. Protein product: CASSFLLDRATDTQYF.

The J gene is TRBJ2-7, the V gene TRBV19; 9 bases are a match to TRBD2. CDR3 length: 13 residues. CDR1 and CDR2 from the germline V gene are LNHDA and SQIVND (reference sequence). The V gene end was trimmed by 8 bases and the J gene end by 5 bases; junction bases not matched to a gene: 7. CDR3 bases: TGTGCCAGTCGACGGCGGGAGGGCGACGAGCAGTACTTC. This sequence encodes CASRRREGDEQYF.

The chain carries TRBV15 and TRBJ2-1, with D tentatively TRBD1 or TRBD2 (5 bases each). Between the trimmed V and J ends, which lost 1 base and 10 bases, there was a span of 23 bases. This CDR3 is built from 17 residues. Germline V gene data show CDR1 as LNHNV and CDR2 as YYDKDF (reference sequence). The CDR3 loop reads CATSRGGRGRTMWEQFF. CDR3 DNA sequence: TGTGCCACCAGCAGAGGAGGACGGGGCCGTACAATGTGGGAGCAGTTCTTC.

The CDR3 DNA follows: TGTGCCAGCAGCGCCTACTCCGGGACCGAATCCTACGAGCAGTACTTC. As protein: CASSAYSGTESYEQYF. The chain joins TRBV4-2 to TRBJ2-7; either TRBD1 or TRBD2 may supply D (5 bases each). The V gene's germline CDR1 is LGHNA and CDR2 YNFKEQ. The CDR3 is 16 amino acids. V was clipped by 5 bases and J by 1 base, with 18 bases between them.

This clone was recorded once. The chain uses TRBV18 and TRBJ1-4, with D perhaps TRBD1 (6 bases). The V gene's germline CDR1 is KGHSH and CDR2 LQKENI. The CDR3 totals 15 residues. Trimming cost V 5 bases and J 6 bases, with 16 bases left between them. CDR3 in DNA: TGTGCCAGCTCATCCGGACAGCCGGGTGATGAAAAACTGTTTTTT. This translates into CASSSGQPGDEKLFF.

The chain couples TRBV5-4 to TRBJ2-1; 10 bases fit TRBD2. J was trimmed by 2 bases and V by 2 bases; bases with no gene match: 4. Germline CDR1 SGHNT, CDR2 YYREEE (reference sequence). This CDR3 has 16 amino acids. CDR3 nucleotides: TGTGCCAGCAGCTTACCCCTAGCGGGAGCCTACAATGAGCAGTTCTTC. Translating gives CASSLPLAGAYNEQFF.

The chain links TRBV6-1 to TRBJ2-2, with no clear D. Germline V lookup: CDR1 MNHNS, CDR2 SASEGT. Between the trimmed V and J ends, which lost 2 bases and 5 bases, there was a span of 9 bases. This CDR3 is built from 14 residues. The CDR3 bases are TGTGCCAGCAGTGAAATCGCTGTAACCGGGGAGCTGTTTTTT. Translated: CASSEIAVTGELFF.

This rearrangement joins TRBV9 to TRBJ2-7; D is uncertain. V lost 0 bases and J lost 6, with 19 bases in between. CDR1 is SGDLS and CDR2 is YYNGEE in the germline V gene. The CDR3 spans 16 residues. The CDR3: CASSVGAATETGEQYF. CDR3 bases: TGTGCCAGCAGCGTAGGGGCAGCGACTGAAACTGGCGAGCAGTACTTC.

The CDR3 DNA sequence: TGCGCCAGCAGCTCTCTCGCGGGAGGGCAAGTCGGGGAGCTGTTTTTT. Protein: CASSSLAGGQVGELFF. The genes are TRBV5-1 and TRBJ2-2; the match to TRBD2 covers 9 bases. The CDR3 spans 16 residues. Germline CDR1 reads SGHRS; CDR2 reads YFSETQ. The junction had 10 bases not matched to a gene; V was cut back by 3 bases and J by 7 bases.

The chain combines TRBV18 with TRBJ2-6, with D perhaps matching TRBD2 (5 bases). The germline V and J ends were trimmed by 1 base and 0 bases, with 10 bases remaining between them. The CDR3 contains 17 residues. CDR1 is KGHSH and CDR2 is LQKENI in the germline V gene. CDR3 DNA: TGTGCCAGCTCACCACAAGGGAGCCCCTCTGGGGCCAACGTCCTGACTTTC. Translating gives CASSPQGSPSGANVLTF.

The chain is built from TRBV2 and TRBJ1-6, with D maybe TRBD1 (6 bases). The CDR3 consists of 15 residues. Germline CDR1 reads SNHLY; CDR2 reads FYNNEI. With 6 bases removed from V and 5 bases from J, the gap between germline ends came to 14 bases. This CDR3 is CASSQRGRDNSPLHF. The CDR3 nucleotides read TGTGCCAGCAGCCAGCGGGGGCGGGATAATTCACCCCTCCACTTT.

CDR3 bases: TGTGCCAGCAGTCGGACTTCCCCCCCACATGAGCAGTTCTTC. Amino acid sequence: CASSRTSPPHEQFF. The gene calls are TRBV28 and TRBJ2-1, with D tentatively TRBD2 (5 bases). V was shortened by 5 bases and J by 8 bases, with 16 bases between the two germline ends. CDR3 size: 14 residues. Germline CDR1 reads MDHEN; CDR2 reads SYDVKM.

The rearrangement joins TRBV6-8 to TRBJ2-7; D not resolved. CDR1 and CDR2 (germline): MNHGY, SAAAGT. This CDR3 region has 11 residues. Trimming left V 7 bases short and J 5 bases short, with 9 bases between. In nucleotides, the CDR3 is TGTGCCAGCACCGCCCGTGACGAGCAGTACTTC. Protein: CASTARDEQYF.

The genes are TRBV18 and TRBJ1-2; possibly TRBD1 for D (5 bases). The CDR3 loop spans 14 amino acids. Germline V gene data show CDR1 as KGHSH and CDR2 as LQKENI. V lost 2 bases, J lost 5 bases, and 12 bases lay in between. This CDR3 reads CASSPGQQEYGYTF. Written as DNA, the CDR3 is TGTGCCAGCTCACCAGGGCAACAGGAGTATGGCTACACCTTC. The variable domain in full, with the rest retrieved from reference TRBV18 and TRBJ1-2, is NAGVMQNPRHLVRRRGQEARLRCSPMKGHSHVYWYRQLPEEGLKFMVYLQKENIIDESGMPKERFSAEFPKEGPSILRIQQVVRGDSAAYFCASSPGQQEYGYTFGSGTRLTVV.

The chain has TRBV11-3 and TRBJ2-1; 7 bases match TRBD2. CDR1 and CDR2 from the germline V gene are SGHNT and YENEEA. V shed 5 bases and J 0 bases; nucleotides not matched to a gene: 4. CDR3 length: 15 amino acids. CDR3 sequence reads: CASSPAGSSYNEQFF. CDR3 nucleotide sequence: TGTGCCAGCAGCCCAGCGGGGAGCTCCTACAATGAGCAGTTCTTC.

The chain combines TRBV7-2 with TRBJ1-1; D unresolved. The germline CDR1 and CDR2 sequences are SGHTA and FQGNSA. CDR3 length: 14 amino acids. The germline V and J ends were trimmed by 3 bases and 1 base, with 9 bases remaining between them. The CDR3 region is CASSLTTANTEAFF. DNA of the CDR3: TGTGCCAGCAGCTTGACTACGGCGAACACTGAAGCTTTCTTT.

V and J are TRBV27 and TRBJ1-2; TRBD1 agrees at 9 bases. This CDR3 has 15 amino acids. Germline V gene lookup returns CDR1 MNHEY and CDR2 SMNVEV (reference sequence). Trimming cost V 4 bases and J 3 bases; bases outside gene matches: 6. Here the CDR3 reads CASSSGQGVYYGYTF. In DNA form, the CDR3 reads TGTGCCAGCAGTTCGGGACAGGGCGTTTACTATGGCTACACCTTC.